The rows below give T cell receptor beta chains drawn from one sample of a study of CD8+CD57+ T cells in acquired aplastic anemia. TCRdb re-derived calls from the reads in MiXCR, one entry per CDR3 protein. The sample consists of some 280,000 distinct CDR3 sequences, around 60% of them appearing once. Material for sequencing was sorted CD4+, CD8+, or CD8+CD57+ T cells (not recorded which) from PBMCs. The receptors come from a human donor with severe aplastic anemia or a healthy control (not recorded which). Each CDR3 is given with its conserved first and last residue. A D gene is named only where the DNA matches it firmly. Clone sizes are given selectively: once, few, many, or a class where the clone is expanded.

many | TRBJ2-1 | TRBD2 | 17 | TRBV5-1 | TGCGCCAGCAGTAAGGGGACTAGCGGGGGCGCAGGTAATGAGCAGTTCTTC | CASSKGTSGGAGNEQFF
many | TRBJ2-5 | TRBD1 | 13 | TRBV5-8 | TGTGCCAGCAGCTTGGACAGGGGGCAGACCCAGTACTTC | CASSLDRGQTQYF
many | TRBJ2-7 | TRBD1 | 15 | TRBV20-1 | TGCAGTGCTAGAGGGGACAGGGAGAGCTACTACGAGCAGTACTTC | CSARGDRESYYEQYF
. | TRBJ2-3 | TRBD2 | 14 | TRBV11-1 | TGTGCCAGCAGACTAGCGGGAGTGACAGATACGCAGTATTTT | CASRLAGVTDTQYF
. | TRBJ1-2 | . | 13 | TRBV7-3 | TGTGCCAGCAATGACAGACCCGGTCATGGCTACACCTTC | CASNDRPGHGYTF
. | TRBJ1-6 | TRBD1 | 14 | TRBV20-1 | TGCAGTGCAATGCTAGGACAGGAGTTTTCACCCCTCCACTTT | CSAMLGQEFSPLHF
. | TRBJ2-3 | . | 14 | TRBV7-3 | TGTGCCAGCAGCTTAGGGGGGGGGGCGGATACGCAGTATTTT | CASSLGGGADTQYF
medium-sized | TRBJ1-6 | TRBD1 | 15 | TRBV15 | TGTGCCACCAGCAGAGAGGACAGGGTTTATTCACCCCTCCACTTT | CATSREDRVYSPLHF
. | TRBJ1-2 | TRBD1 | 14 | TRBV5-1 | TGCGCCAGCAGCTTGGACAGGGGGGGCTATGGCTACACCTTC | CASSLDRGGYGYTF
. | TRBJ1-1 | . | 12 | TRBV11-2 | TGTGCCAGCAGCTTAGGACACCCAGGAGCTTTCTTT | CASSLGHPGAFF
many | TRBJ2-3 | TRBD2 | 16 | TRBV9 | TGTGCCAGCAGCGTCTTGGGGGGGACTGGCACAGATACGCAGTATTTT | CASSVLGGTGTDTQYF
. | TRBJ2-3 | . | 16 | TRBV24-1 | TGTGCCACCAGTGATTTGAGCAGGGACGACACAGATACGCAGTATTTT | CATSDLSRDDTDTQYF
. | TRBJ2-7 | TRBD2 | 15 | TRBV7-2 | TGTGCCAGCAGCTTAGTCTATAGCGGGTCCTACGAGCAGTACTTC | CASSLVYSGSYEQYF
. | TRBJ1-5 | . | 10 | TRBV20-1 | TGCAGTGCATACAATCAGCCCCAGCATTTT | CSAYNQPQHF
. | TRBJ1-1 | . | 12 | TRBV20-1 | TGCAGTGCTAGGCGAACGAACACTGAAGCTTTCTTT | CSARRTNTEAFF
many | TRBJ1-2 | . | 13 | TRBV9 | TGTGCCAGCAGCGTAGGGATGGGGCATGGCTACACCTTC | CASSVGMGHGYTF
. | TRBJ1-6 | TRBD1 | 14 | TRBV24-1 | TGTGCCACCAAGGGACAGTCATATAATTCACCCCTCCACTTT | CATKGQSYNSPLHF
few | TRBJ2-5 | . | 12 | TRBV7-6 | TGTGCCAGCAGCGCGCCCGGTGAGACCCAGTACTTC | CASSAPGETQYF
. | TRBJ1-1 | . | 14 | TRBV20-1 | TGCAGTGCAACGGACAGCTTGATGAACACTGAAGCTTTCTTT | CSATDSLMNTEAFF
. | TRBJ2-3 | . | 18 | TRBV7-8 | TGTGCCAGCAGCTTAGATCCCCGGGGCGTAGGGGGCACAGATACGCAGTATTTT | CASSLDPRGVGGTDTQYF
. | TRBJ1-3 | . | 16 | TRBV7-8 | TGTGCCAGCAGCCCGGGACATAAAAACTATGGCTACACCATATATTTT | CASSPGHKNYGYTIYF
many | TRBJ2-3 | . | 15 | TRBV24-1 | TGTGCCACCAGTGATGCCCGGGACAGCACAGATACGCAGTATTTT | CATSDARDSTDTQYF
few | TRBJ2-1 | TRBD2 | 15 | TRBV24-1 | TGTGCCACCAGTGATTTGCGGGGGGAGTACAATGAGCAGTTCTTC | CATSDLRGEYNEQFF
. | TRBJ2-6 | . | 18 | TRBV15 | TGTGCCACCAGCAGAGATCCAGGGCTAGGGTCTGGGGCCAACGTCCTGACTTTC | CATSRDPGLGSGANVLTF
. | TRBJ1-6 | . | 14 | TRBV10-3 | TGTGCCGCCTCGACCGGGACCTCGAATTCACCCCTCCACTTT | CAASTGTSNSPLHF
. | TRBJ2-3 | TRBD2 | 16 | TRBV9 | TGTGCCAGCAGCACTCGAGGGACTAGCTACACAGATACGCAGTATTTT | CASSTRGTSYTDTQYF
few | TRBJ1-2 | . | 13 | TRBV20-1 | TGCAGTGTCGAAGTCCCGGGGAACTATGGCTACACCTTC | CSVEVPGNYGYTF
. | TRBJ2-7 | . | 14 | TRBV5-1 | TGCGCCAGCAGCTTTGGGGGCCTATCCTACGAGCAGTACTTC | CASSFGGLSYEQYF
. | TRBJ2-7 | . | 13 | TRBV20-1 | TGCAGTGCTAGACTGGGCGGTGGGTACGAGCAGTACTTC | CSARLGGGYEQYF
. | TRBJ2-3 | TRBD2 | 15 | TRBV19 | TGTGCCAGTAGTATGTTGGCGGGAGGGTCAGATACGCAGTATTTT | CASSMLAGGSDTQYF
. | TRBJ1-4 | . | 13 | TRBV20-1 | TGCAGTGCAAACCGGGAGCTTAATGAAAAACTGTTTTTT | CSANRELNEKLFF
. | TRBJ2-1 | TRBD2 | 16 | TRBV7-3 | TGTGCCAGCAGCTCAATAGCGGGAACAACCTACAATGAGCAGTTCTTC | CASSSIAGTTYNEQFF
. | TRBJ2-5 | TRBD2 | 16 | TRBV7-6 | TGTGCCAGCAGCTTACTTGGCGGGAGGGCCAAAGAGACCCAGTACTTC | CASSLLGGRAKETQYF
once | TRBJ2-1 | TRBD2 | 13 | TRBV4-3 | TGCGCCAGCAGCCCCACTAGCGCTAATGAGCAGTTCTTC | CASSPTSANEQFF
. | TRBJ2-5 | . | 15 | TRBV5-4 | TGTGCCAGCAGCCCTGGACGTGGGGCCAAAGAGACCCAGTACTTC | CASSPGRGAKETQYF
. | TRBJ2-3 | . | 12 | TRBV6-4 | TGTGCCAGCAGGGAAGATACAGATACGCAGTCTTTT | CASREDTDTQSF
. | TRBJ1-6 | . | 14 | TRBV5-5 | TGTGCCAGCAGCTCTTACAGGGACAATTCACCCCTCCACTTT | CASSSYRDNSPLHF
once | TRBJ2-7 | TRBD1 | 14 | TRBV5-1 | TGCGCCAGCAGCTTGGCGGACAGGATGTTCGAGCAGTACTTC | CASSLADRMFEQYF
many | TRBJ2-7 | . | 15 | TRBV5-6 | TGTGCCAGCAGCTTGGAGACTAGGACATCCTACGAGCAGTACTTC | CASSLETRTSYEQYF
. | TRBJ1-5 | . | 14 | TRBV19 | TGTGCCAGTAGCCGGCAGGAGGAGGGTCAGCCCCAGCATTTT | CASSRQEEGQPQHF
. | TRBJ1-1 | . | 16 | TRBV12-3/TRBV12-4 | TGTGCCAGCAGTTTAGTTGGAGTCGGGCCTCGCACTGAAGCTTTCTTT | CASSLVGVGPRTEAFF
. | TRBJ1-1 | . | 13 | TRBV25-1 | TGTGCCAGCAGTGAAGACGGGTGGACTGAAGCTTTCTTT | CASSEDGWTEAFF
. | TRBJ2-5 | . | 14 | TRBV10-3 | TGTGCCATCTCGCGAGGACTCGATCAAGAGACCCAGTACTTC | CAISRGLDQETQYF
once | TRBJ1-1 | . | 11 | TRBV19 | TGTGCCAGTAGTATATGGACTGAAGCTTTCTTT | CASSIWTEAFF
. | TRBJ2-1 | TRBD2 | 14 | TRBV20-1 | TGCAGTGCCGCGACTAGCGGGGGGCCCAATGAGCAGTTCTTC | CSAATSGGPNEQFF
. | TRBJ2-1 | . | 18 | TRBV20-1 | TGCAGTGCCACACTAAGGAATACGTCGCGGACACTTTACAATGAGCAGTTCTTC | CSATLRNTSRTLYNEQFF
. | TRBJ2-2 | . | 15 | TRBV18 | TGTGCCAGCTCACCACGGGCAGCGAACACCGGGGAGCTGTTTTTT | CASSPRAANTGELFF